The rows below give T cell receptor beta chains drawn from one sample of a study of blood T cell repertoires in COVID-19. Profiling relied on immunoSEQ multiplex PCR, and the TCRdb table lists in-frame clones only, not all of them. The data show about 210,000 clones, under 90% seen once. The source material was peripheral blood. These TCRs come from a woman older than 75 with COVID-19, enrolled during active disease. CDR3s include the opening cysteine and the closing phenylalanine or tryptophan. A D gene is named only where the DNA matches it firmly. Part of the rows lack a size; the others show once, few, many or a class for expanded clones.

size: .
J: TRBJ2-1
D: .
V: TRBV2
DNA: TGTGCCAGCAGCAGATGGCAGGGGAATGAGCAGTTCTTC
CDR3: CASSRWQGNEQFF

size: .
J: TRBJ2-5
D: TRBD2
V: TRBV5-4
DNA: TGTGCCAGCAGCCCCCGGGGGGGGGAAGAGACCCAGTACTTC
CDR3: CASSPRGGEETQYF

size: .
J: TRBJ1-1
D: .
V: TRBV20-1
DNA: TGCAGTGGCTCTTCGAACAGGGAAGCTTTCTTT
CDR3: CSGSSNREAFF

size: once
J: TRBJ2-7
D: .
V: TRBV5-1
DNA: TGCGCCAGCAGCTTTGGGTCGGGCTACGAGCAGTACTTC
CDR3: CASSFGSGYEQYF

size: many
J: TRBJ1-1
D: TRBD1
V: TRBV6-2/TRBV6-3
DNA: TGTGCCAGCAGTTCGGGACAGGGATTGGGCACTGAAGCTTTCTTT
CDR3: CASSSGQGLGTEAFF

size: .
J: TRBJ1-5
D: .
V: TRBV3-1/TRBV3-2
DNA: TGTGCCAGCAGCCAGGGGCGGTGGGAGGGCAATCAGCCCCAGCATTTT
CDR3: CASSQGRWEGNQPQHF

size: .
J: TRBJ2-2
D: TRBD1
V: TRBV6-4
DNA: TGTGCCAGCAGAGGGACAGCGAACACCGGGGAGCTGTTTTTT
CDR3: CASRGTANTGELFF

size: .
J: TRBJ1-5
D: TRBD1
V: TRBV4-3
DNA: TGCGCCAGCAGCCAAGAACAGGGGAATCAGCCCCAGCATTTT
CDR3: CASSQEQGNQPQHF

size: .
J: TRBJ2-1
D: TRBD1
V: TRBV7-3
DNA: TGTGCCAGCAGCCTGACAGGGAGCTCCTACAATGAGCAGTTCTTC
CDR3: CASSLTGSSYNEQFF

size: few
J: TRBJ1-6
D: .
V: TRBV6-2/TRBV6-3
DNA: TGTGCCAGCAGTTATACCGGTCCCCGGGGGAATTCACCCCTCCACTTT
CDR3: CASSYTGPRGNSPLHF

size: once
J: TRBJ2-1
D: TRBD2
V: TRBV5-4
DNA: TGTGCCAGCAGCCCGAGGCGGGGGGAGAAATACAATGAGCAGTTCTTC
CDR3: CASSPRRGEKYNEQFF

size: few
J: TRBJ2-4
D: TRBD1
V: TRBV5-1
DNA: TGCGCCAGCAGCTTGGTTGGACAGGCAGCCAAAAACATTCAGTACTTC
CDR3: CASSLVGQAAKNIQYF

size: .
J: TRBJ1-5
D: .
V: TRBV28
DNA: TGTGCCAGCAGTCCGGGCGTCGGGGGCAATCAGCCCCAGCATTTT
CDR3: CASSPGVGGNQPQHF

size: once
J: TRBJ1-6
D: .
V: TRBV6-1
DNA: TGTGCCAGCAGTGACCAGGAATCCTATAATTCACCCCTCCACTTT
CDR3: CASSDQESYNSPLHF

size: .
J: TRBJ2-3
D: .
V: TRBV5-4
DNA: TGTGCCAGCAGCTTGGGGTCAGGGGCGGGAGATACGCAGTATTTT
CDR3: CASSLGSGAGDTQYF

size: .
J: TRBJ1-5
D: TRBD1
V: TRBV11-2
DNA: TGTGCCAGCAGCTTGGGACAGGTCGGACAGCCCCAGCATTTT
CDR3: CASSLGQVGQPQHF

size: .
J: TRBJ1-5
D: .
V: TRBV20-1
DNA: TGCAGTGCTATTGATGCGGGCGTTCAGCCCCAGCATTTT
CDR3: CSAIDAGVQPQHF

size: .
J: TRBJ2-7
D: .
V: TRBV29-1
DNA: TGCAGCGTTGTTGTCAGCTACGAGCAGTACTTC
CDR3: CSVVVSYEQYF

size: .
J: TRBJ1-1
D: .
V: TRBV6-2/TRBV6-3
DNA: TGTGCCAGCAGTTCCTGGACAGTTGCAAGGGTTTTCTTT
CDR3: CASSSWTVARVFF

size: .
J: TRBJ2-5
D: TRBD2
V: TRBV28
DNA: TGTGCCAGCTGTGTGAGCGGGGTCGGGACCCAGTACTTC
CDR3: CASCVSGVGTQYF

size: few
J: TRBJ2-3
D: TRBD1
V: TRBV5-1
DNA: TGCGCCAGCAGCGTCGGGACAGGGTCCGATACGCAGTATTTT
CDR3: CASSVGTGSDTQYF

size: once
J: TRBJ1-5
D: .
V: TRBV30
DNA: TGTGCCTGGAGCAAGGGGCCTAGTCAGCCCCAGCATTTT
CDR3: CAWSKGPSQPQHF

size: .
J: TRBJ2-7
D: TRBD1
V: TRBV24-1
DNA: TGTGCCACCAGTGACCCCGGGACAGCATACGAGCAGTACTTC
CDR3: CATSDPGTAYEQYF

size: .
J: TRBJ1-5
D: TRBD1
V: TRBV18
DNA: TGTGCCAGCTCACCACCAGGGACAGGGGACCGTCAGCCCCAGCATTTT
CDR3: CASSPPGTGDRQPQHF

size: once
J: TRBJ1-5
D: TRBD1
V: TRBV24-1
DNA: TGTGCCACCGGACAGGGCGCTCAGCCCCAGCATTTT
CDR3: CATGQGAQPQHF

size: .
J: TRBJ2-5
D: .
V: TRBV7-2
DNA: TGTGCCAGCAGCCTCGTCGTGGAGACCCAGTACTTC
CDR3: CASSLVVETQYF

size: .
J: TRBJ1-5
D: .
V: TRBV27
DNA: TGTGCCAGCAGTTTAGTTCAGGGTTGGCAGCCCCAGCATTTT
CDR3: CASSLVQGWQPQHF